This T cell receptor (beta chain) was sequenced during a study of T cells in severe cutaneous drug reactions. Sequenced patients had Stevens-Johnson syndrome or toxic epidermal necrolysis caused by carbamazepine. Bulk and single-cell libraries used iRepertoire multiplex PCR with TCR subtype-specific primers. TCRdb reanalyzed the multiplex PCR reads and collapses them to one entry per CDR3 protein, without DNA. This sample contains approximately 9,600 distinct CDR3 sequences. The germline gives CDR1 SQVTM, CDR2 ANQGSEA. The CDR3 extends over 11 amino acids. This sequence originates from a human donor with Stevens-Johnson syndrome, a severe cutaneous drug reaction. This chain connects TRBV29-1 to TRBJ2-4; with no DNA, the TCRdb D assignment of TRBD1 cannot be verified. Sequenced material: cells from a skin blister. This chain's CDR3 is CSALWANIQYF.